This entry lists 30 T cell receptor beta chains sequenced from one sample in a study of control samples from healthy donors and cancer patients. Measured with immunoSEQ multiplex PCR; TCRdb has only the in-frame clones, and not every one. Of 120,000 or so clones in the sample, 70% to 90% were seen once. The sequenced sample consisted of PBMCs. The receptors derive from a woman aged 60-75 years with lung cancer.

V gene TRBV5-8 combines with J gene TRBJ1-2; D is possibly TRBD1 (6 bases). Germline CDR1 SGHTS, CDR2 YDEGEE. The V and J ends lost 0 bases and 4 bases respectively, with 10 bases between them. The CDR3 is 14 amino acids. DNA of the CDR3: TGTGCCAGCAGCTTGGGGGGGGCCCCCTATGGCTACACCTTC. Its protein product is CASSLGGAPYGYTF.

This chain joins TRBV5-4 and TRBJ2-2; unclear D gene. The CDR3 loop spans 16 amino acids. V lost 0 bases to trimming and J lost 3 bases, with 12 bases between them. Germline CDR1 and CDR2: SGHNT and YYREEE (reference sequence). The CDR3: CASSLGADLYTGELFF. In nucleotides, the CDR3 is TGTGCCAGCAGCTTGGGGGCAGACTTGTACACCGGGGAGCTGTTTTTT.

This sequence joins TRBV30 and TRBJ1-1; perhaps TRBD1 as D (6 bases). V was pared by 3 bases and J by 2 bases, with 13 bases between. This CDR3 is built from 14 residues. The germline gives CDR1 GTSNPN, CDR2 SVGIG (reference sequence). The CDR3 DNA follows: TGTGCCTGGAGATTCGGGGGGGCAAACACTGAAGCTTTCTTT. This codes for CAWRFGGANTEAFF.

V usage is TRBV4-1 and J usage is TRBJ2-2; D gene uncertain. From germline, CDR1 is MGHRA and CDR2 YSYEKL. The CDR3 runs to 15 residues. Trimming pared 2 bases from V and 1 base from J, leaving 8 bases between. The CDR3: CASSQIGVNTGELFF. The DNA for the CDR3 is TGCGCCAGCAGCCAAATCGGAGTGAACACCGGGGAGCTGTTTTTT.

V usage is TRBV11-2 and J usage is TRBJ2-3; the D is unclear. This CDR3 spans 13 amino acids. V was pared by 5 bases and J by 4 bases, with 10 bases between. Germline-derived CDR1 and CDR2 are SGHAT and FQNNGV. CDR3 DNA: TGTGCCAGCAGCCATATCAAAGCAGATACGCAGTATTTT. Translation: CASSHIKADTQYF.

Notes on this clone: Other DNA sequences from this sample encode an identical CDR3 as well. CDR3 nucleotide sequence: TGTGCCAGCAGTCCCTCCGGGGGGCCCGACTCCTACGAGCAGTACTTC. Translated: CASSPSGGPDSYEQYF. This chain joins TRBV27 and TRBJ2-7, with D possibly TRBD2 on 7 matching bases. Germline V gives CDR1 MNHEY, CDR2 SMNVEV (reference sequence). This CDR3 spans 16 amino acids. Between the trimmed V and J ends, which lost 5 bases and 0 bases, there was a span of 17 bases.

The genes are TRBV6-1 and TRBJ1-1; 7 bases match TRBD1. The CDR3 has 15 residues. V shed 2 bases, J shed 4 bases, and the junction held 7 bases outside the gene matches. Per the germline V gene, CDR1 is MNHNS and CDR2 is SASEGT. The CDR3 region is CASSEYGQEITEAFF. CDR3 in DNA: TGTGCCAGCAGTGAATATGGACAGGAGATCACTGAAGCTTTCTTT.

The chain is built from TRBV4-3 and TRBJ1-4, with TRBD1 identical over 11 bases. The CDR3 has 16 amino acids. Trimming took 0 bases from V and 7 from J; bases not matched to a gene: 4. Germline V lookup: CDR1 LGHNA, CDR2 YSLEER. CDR3 loop: CASSQDRTGGGEKLFF. The DNA for the CDR3 is TGCGCCAGCAGCCAAGATCGGACAGGGGGCGGTGAAAAACTGTTTTTT.

The CDR3 sequence: CASSYREVPGELFF. The CDR3 DNA reads TGTGCCAGCAGTTACCGGGAGGTTCCCGGGGAGCTGTTTTTT. The chain uses TRBV6-2 or TRBV6-3 and TRBJ2-2; TRBD2 agrees at 7 bases. The CDR3 has 14 amino acids. The V and J ends lost 2 bases and 6 bases, in that order; junction bases with no gene match: 3. CDR1 MNHEY and CDR2 SVGEGT come from the germline V gene.

The count of this clone is one. The genes are TRBV29-1 and TRBJ2-2; D may be TRBD1 (6 bases). The CDR3 has 13 residues. The ends were cut back, 5 bases at V and 7 bases at J, with 14 bases in the middle. Germline V gene data show CDR1 as SQVTM and CDR2 as ANQGSEA. The CDR3 protein is CSVMDSSGGELFF. The CDR3 DNA follows: TGCAGCGTTATGGACAGTTCAGGCGGGGAGCTGTTTTTT.

V usage is TRBV5-1 and J usage is TRBJ1-2; D is undetermined. CDR3 length: 12 residues. CDR1 and CDR2 from the germline V gene are SGHRS and YFSETQ. Between the trimmed V and J ends, which lost 7 bases and 0 bases, there was a span of 7 bases. CDR3 sequence (DNA): TGCGCCAGCGGAGACGCTAACTATGGCTACACCTTC. Encoded protein: CASGDANYGYTF. Filled out from reference TRBV5-1 and TRBJ1-2, the complete variable domain reads KAGVTQTPRYLIKTRGQQVTLSCSPISGHRSVSWYQQTPGQGLQFLFEYFSETQRNKGNFPGRFSGRQFSNSRSEMNVSTLELGDSALYLCASGDANYGYTFGSGTRLTVV.

This chain connects TRBV18 to TRBJ1-1, with a tentative D call TRBD1 (6 bases). Germline-derived CDR1 and CDR2 are KGHSH and LQKENI. The length of the CDR3 is 16 residues. Trimming removed 1 base from V and 4 bases from J, with 16 bases in between. The CDR3 nucleotides read TGTGCCAGCTCACCACGAAGGGGGGCGGGGGGCACTGAAGCTTTCTTT. Its translation: CASSPRRGAGGTEAFF.

The chain uses TRBV6-5 and TRBJ2-1, with 7 bases identical to TRBD1. The CDR3 totals 14 residues. Unmatched junction bases numbered 6, after V lost 8 bases and J lost 2 bases. From germline, CDR1 is MNHEY and CDR2 SVGAGI. CDR3: CASWTGRAYNEQFF. The CDR3 nucleotides are TGTGCCAGCTGGACAGGCAGGGCCTACAATGAGCAGTTCTTC.

This chain links TRBV4-1 with TRBJ1-2, with 11 bases fitting TRBD1. This CDR3 contains 19 residues. V gave up 0 bases and J gave up 4 bases; unmatched junction bases: 13. Germline V CDR1 and CDR2: MGHRA, YSYEKL. The DNA of the CDR3 is TGCGCCAGCAGCCAAGATCTAGGGACAGGGGGACGAAAACTCTATGGCTACACCTTC. It yields the protein CASSQDLGTGGRKLYGYTF.

The gene calls are TRBV3-1 (or the pseudogene TRBV3-2) and TRBJ1-2, with TRBD1 matching over 7 bases. Trimming cost V 6 bases and J 8 bases; bases outside gene matches: 15. The CDR3 totals 15 residues. Germline CDR1 reads LGHDT; CDR2 reads YNNKEL (reference sequence). The CDR3 DNA is TGTGCCAGCAGACAATCCCACAGGGGCGAGAGCGGCTACACCTTC. Encoded protein: CASRQSHRGESGYTF.

The CDR3, as DNA: TGTGCCAGCAGTGCTTCGCCGGGACTCTCGACAGATACGCAGTATTTT. It yields the protein CASSASPGLSTDTQYF. V is TRBV25-1 and J is TRBJ2-3, with D possibly being TRBD2 (6 bases). The CDR3 runs to 16 residues. Trimming removed 4 bases from V and 3 bases from J, with 17 bases in between. The germline V gene has CDR1 MGHDK and CDR2 SYGVNS.

The rearrangement uses TRBV7-2 and TRBJ2-7; D could derive from TRBD1 or TRBD2 (5 bases each). CDR1 is SGHTA and CDR2 is FQGNSA in the germline V gene. Between the trimmed V and J ends, which lost 5 bases and 6 bases, there was a span of 17 bases. The CDR3 loop spans 14 amino acids. CDR3 in amino acids: CASSLGPLYGEQYF. The DNA of the CDR3 is TGTGCCAGCAGCCTGGGACCACTCTACGGCGAGCAGTACTTC.

The V gene is TRBV10-3, the J gene TRBJ1-2; 7 bases line up with TRBD1. V was clipped by 2 bases and J by 3 bases; unmatched bases: 9. Germline CDR1 reads ENHRY; CDR2 reads SYGVKD. The CDR3 has 16 residues. As DNA, the CDR3 is TGTGCCATCAGTGAGCAGACAGGGTCCTTTGACTATGGCTACACCTTC. It specifies CAISEQTGSFDYGYTF.

The chain joins TRBV2 to TRBJ1-5; the D is unclear. The CDR3 totals 13 residues. The germline V and J ends were trimmed by 4 bases and 2 bases, with 6 bases remaining between them. Germline V gives CDR1 SNHLY, CDR2 FYNNEI. For the CDR3, the DNA is TGTGCCAGCAGTGTAAGAGGCAATCAGCCCCAGCATTTT. Amino acids: CASSVRGNQPQHF. Variable domain in full (rest from reference TRBV2 and TRBJ1-5): EPEVTQTPSHQVTQMGQEVILRCVPISNHLYFYWYRQILGQKVEFLVSFYNNEISEKSEIFDDQFSVERPDGSNFTLKIRSTKLEDSAMYFCASSVRGNQPQHFGDGTRLSIL.

This rearrangement joins TRBV19 to TRBJ2-3; the match to TRBD2 covers 14 bases. The CDR3 totals 17 residues. V lost 1 base to trimming and J lost 5 bases; unmatched junction nucleotides: 5. Germline loops: CDR1 LNHDA, CDR2 SQIVND (reference sequence). The CDR3: CASSIGGTSGSGDTQYF. CDR3 DNA: TGTGCCAGTAGTATAGGGGGGACTAGCGGGAGTGGAGATACGCAGTATTTT.

The chain uses TRBV19 and TRBJ2-2; D not certain. The CDR3 covers 16 residues. Trimming took 5 bases from V and 0 from J, leaving 13 bases between them. Germline CDR1 reads LNHDA; CDR2 reads SQIVND (reference sequence). CDR3 sequence: CASSPNTVPNTGELFF. The CDR3 nucleotides read TGTGCCAGTAGTCCCAACACCGTACCGAACACCGGGGAGCTGTTTTTT.

V is TRBV2 and J is TRBJ2-1; 11 nucleotides line up with TRBD2. Trimming at V came to 8 bases and at J to 6 bases, leaving 9 bases not matched to a gene. CDR1 is SNHLY and CDR2 is FYNNEI in the germline V gene. The CDR3 sequence is 15 residues long. The CDR3 bases are TGTGCCAGCCCTCCGGTAGCGGGAGGGATCAATGAGCAGTTCTTC. This translates into CASPPVAGGINEQFF. Full variable domain (remainder filled in from reference TRBV2 and TRBJ2-1): EPEVTQTPSHQVTQMGQEVILRCVPISNHLYFYWYRQILGQKVEFLVSFYNNEISEKSEIFDDQFSVERPDGSNFTLKIRSTKLEDSAMYFCASPPVAGGINEQFFGPGTRLTVL.

This clone was recorded once. The rearrangement uses TRBV19 and TRBJ1-1, with 9 bases aligning to TRBD1. After removal of 5 bases from V and 4 bases from J, the junction contained 11 bases not matched to a gene. This CDR3 spans 16 amino acids. Looked up from germline, CDR1 is LNHDA and CDR2 is SQIVND (reference sequence). The CDR3 DNA follows: TGTGCCAGTAGTTCCGGGACAGGGAACTCTGGCACTGAAGCTTTCTTT. The encoded protein is CASSSGTGNSGTEAFF. Full variable domain (outside the CDR3, taken from reference TRBV19 and TRBJ1-1): DGGITQSPKYLFRKEGQNVTLSCEQNLNHDAMYWYRQDPGQGLRLIYYSQIVNDFQKGDIAEGYSVSREKKESFPLTVTSAQKNPTAFYLCASSSGTGNSGTEAFFGQGTRLTVV.

This rearrangement joins TRBV4-3 to TRBJ1-2; no reliable D call. The CDR3 spans 16 residues. With 0 bases removed from V and 6 bases from J, the gap between germline ends came to 17 bases. Germline assignment: CDR1 LGHNA and CDR2 YSLEER. The CDR3 coding sequence is TGCGCCAGCAGCCAAGATTCGCGACCTCGAGCCCATGGCTACACCTTC. Translating gives CASSQDSRPRAHGYTF.

The chain employs TRBV6-1 and TRBJ1-3; 8 bases fit TRBD1. Germline-derived CDR1 and CDR2 are MNHNS and SASEGT. V lost 3 bases to trimming and J lost 3 bases; unmatched junction nucleotides: 7. This CDR3 has 16 amino acids. The CDR3 region has the DNA TGTGCCAGCAGTGAGTACCCAGGGGGCCTTGGAAACACCATATATTTT. Protein product: CASSEYPGGLGNTIYF.

V gene TRBV30 combines with J gene TRBJ2-7; 8 nucleotides match TRBD2. The CDR3 loop spans 13 amino acids. J lost 6 bases, V lost 6 bases, and 10 bases had no gene match. The germline CDR1 and CDR2 sequences are GTSNPN and SVGIG (reference sequence). The CDR3 DNA sequence: TGTGCCTGCGGGCTGGCGGGGGGCATCGAGCAGTACTTC. Protein sequence: CACGLAGGIEQYF.

The CDR3 nucleotides are TGTGCCAGTAGTATAGATACTAGCGGGAGCTCCTACGAGCAGTACTTC. Encoded protein: CASSIDTSGSSYEQYF. The V gene is TRBV19, the J gene TRBJ2-7; 11 bases fit TRBD2. CDR3 length: 16 amino acids. The germline gives CDR1 LNHDA, CDR2 SQIVND (reference sequence). J lost 0 bases, V lost 0 bases, and 1 base had no gene match. Full variable domain (rest looked up from reference TRBV19 and TRBJ2-7): DGGITQSPKYLFRKEGQNVTLSCEQNLNHDAMYWYRQDPGQGLRLIYYSQIVNDFQKGDIAEGYSVSREKKESFPLTVTSAQKNPTAFYLCASSIDTSGSSYEQYFGPGTRLTVT.

The chain couples TRBV30 to TRBJ2-1, with a weak D call TRBD2 (6 bases). CDR1 and CDR2 (germline): GTSNPN, SVGIG (reference sequence). Trimming removed 1 base from V and 1 base from J, with 8 bases in between. The CDR3 totals 14 residues. CDR3 in DNA: TGTGCCTGGAGTGCCGGGACTTCCTACAATGAGCAGTTCTTC. Its translation is CAWSAGTSYNEQFF.

This sequence joins TRBV6-1 and TRBJ2-1, with TRBD2 identical over 8 bases. This CDR3 is built from 17 residues. CDR1 is MNHNS and CDR2 is SASEGT in the germline V gene. Trimming at V came to 0 bases and at J to 4 bases, leaving 8 bases not matched to a gene. This chain's CDR3 is CASSEASRLAGYNEQFF. CDR3 in DNA: TGTGCCAGCAGTGAAGCGTCGAGGCTAGCGGGTTACAATGAGCAGTTCTTC.

This chain joins TRBV5-6 and TRBJ1-5; 7 positions agree with TRBD1. The CDR3 contains 17 residues. Looked up from germline, CDR1 is SGHDT and CDR2 is YYEEEE. V dropped 1 base and J dropped 3; count of bases not matched to a gene: 10. As DNA, the CDR3 is TGTGCCAGCAGCTTGTATACCGGGACAGACTACAATCAGCCCCAGCATTTT. It translates to CASSLYTGTDYNQPQHF.